The T cell receptor (beta chain) under discussion was sequenced for a study of blood T cell repertoires in COVID-19 (dated by TCRdb to the early 2020s). About the investigation overall: Samples covering the acute and convalescent phases of COVID-19 were provided by collaborators in the United States, Italy and Spain. A de-identified subject ID, COVID-19 status, age in years and sex were almost always included in the sample metadata. Subjects who had been exposed to COVID-19, were actively infected with it, or had recovered from it provided the deeply sampled blood TCRbeta repertoires that made up the dataset. The repertoires were released in a freely available public database meant as a resource for research on the immune response to SARS-CoV-2. Where HLA class I and class II types were available, the types were taken from metadata supplied by the sample provider, not from assay-based typing. The samples were drawn from the first 160 participants of the ongoing ImmuneRACE study and from some 1,300 subjects provided by 6 global collaborators. The material from the prospective study consisted of cDNA or gDNA derived from T cells, B-cell-depleted T cells, or PBMCs. The investigation overall reported the following: The quantity of clinical and demographic metadata differed by source and by participant and was supplied without curation.

The germline V gene sets CDR1 to KGHDR and CDR2 to SFDVKD. Trimming takes 5 bases off V and 5 bases off J; junction bases not matched to a gene: 5. The CDR3 contains 15 residues, cysteine and phenylalanine counted. Left in the record is the CDR3 DNA by itself, 45 bases read in frame from the first base. Points on this clone: The target of this receptor is not known. No base qualities exist here, and no much larger clone lies one base off it.

The collaborating institutions used their own protocols to collect whole blood in K2EDTA tubes. Collaborator samples were shipped for TCRbeta analysis as frozen whole blood, isolated PBMCs, or DNA extracted from either sample type. TCRbeta CDR3 regions were amplified from genomic DNA by means of the immunoSEQ Assay, a bias-controlled multiplex PCR. Per the source publication's procedure: Nucleated cell counts per sample were estimated from amplification of reference gene primers within the assay. To quantify the absolute abundance of each unique TCRbeta CDR3 rearrangement, sequence reads were collapsed and filtered. Productive Simpson clonality was computed per sample as the square root of Simpson's diversity index over productive rearrangements. TCRdb carries this immuneACCESS record with in-frame sequences only. Its versions omit some clonotypes, under half of them owing to an unresolved V gene in the studies checked, with the rest unexplained. The DNA was the basis for D and trimming; V, J and clone size are from that table. Here the sample has 180,000 or so clones; 70% to 90% occur a single time. 2% to 3% of the sample belongs to the ten largest clones.

The rearrangement joined TRBV24-1 to TRBJ2-1; 10 junctional bases match TRBD1. The clonotype originates from a man in his forties with active or convalescent COVID-19. Sequences were obtained from peripheral blood. The CDR3 reads CATSVGTGVNNEQFF. The sequenced DNA: TGTGCCACCAGTGTCGGGACAGGGGTAAACAATGAGCAGTTCTTC.